Reported below is one T cell receptor beta chain. J was trimmed by 10 bases and V by 3 bases; bases with no gene match: 6. The CDR3 is 14 residues long. In germline, CDR1 is SGDLS, CDR2 YYNGEE. The source of the sample is a study of blood T cell repertoires in COVID-19. Study-level information: Some COVID-19 samples were acute and others convalescent; all came from the United States, Italy and Spain. Sources were T cells, B-cell-depleted T cells, or PBMCs; the material itself was cDNA or gDNA.

TCRdb's copy holds only in-frame clones and misses some; the assay was immunoSEQ multiplex PCR. Among about 58,000 clones, 75% to 90% were seen once, and the ten largest hold 14%. Sequencing was performed on peripheral blood. This rearrangement joins TRBV9 to TRBJ1-6; 8 bases align to TRBD1. This receptor was obtained from a woman aged 55-70 years with active COVID-19. CDR3 sequence reads: CASSAQGARSPLHF. For the CDR3, the DNA is TGTGCCAGCAGCGCGCAGGGGGCACGATCACCCCTCCACTTT.